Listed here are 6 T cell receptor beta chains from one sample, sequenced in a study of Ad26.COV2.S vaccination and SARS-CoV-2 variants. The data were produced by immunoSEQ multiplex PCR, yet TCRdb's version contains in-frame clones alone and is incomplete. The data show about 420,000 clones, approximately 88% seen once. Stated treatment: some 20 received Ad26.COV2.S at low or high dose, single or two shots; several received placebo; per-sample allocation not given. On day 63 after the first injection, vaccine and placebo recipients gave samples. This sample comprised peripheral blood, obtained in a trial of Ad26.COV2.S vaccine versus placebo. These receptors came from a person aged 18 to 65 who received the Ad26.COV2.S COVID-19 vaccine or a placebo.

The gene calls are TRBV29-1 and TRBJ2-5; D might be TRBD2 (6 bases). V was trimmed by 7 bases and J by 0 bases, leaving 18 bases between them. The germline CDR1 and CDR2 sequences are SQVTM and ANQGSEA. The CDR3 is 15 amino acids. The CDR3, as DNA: TGCAGCGCACTGATCGGTGGGGGGTACCAAGAGACCCAGTACTTC. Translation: CSALIGGGYQETQYF.

This CDR3 is CASSLGTSLPYEQYF. Here the CDR3 DNA reads TGTGCCAGCAGCTTAGGGACTTCACTACCCTACGAGCAGTACTTC. The J gene is TRBJ2-7, the V gene TRBV7-2, with D possibly matching TRBD2 (5 bases). V shed 1 base and J shed 2 bases, with 12 bases lying between them. The CDR3 consists of 15 residues. Germline V gene lookup returns CDR1 SGHTA and CDR2 FQGNSA.

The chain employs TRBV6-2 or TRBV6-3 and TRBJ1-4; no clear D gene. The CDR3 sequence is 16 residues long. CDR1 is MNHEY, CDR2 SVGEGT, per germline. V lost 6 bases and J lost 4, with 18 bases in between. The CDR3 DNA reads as TGTGCCAGCAGCTCATTGGACTGGAAGTTTAATGAAAAACTGTTTTTT. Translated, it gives CASSSLDWKFNEKLFF.

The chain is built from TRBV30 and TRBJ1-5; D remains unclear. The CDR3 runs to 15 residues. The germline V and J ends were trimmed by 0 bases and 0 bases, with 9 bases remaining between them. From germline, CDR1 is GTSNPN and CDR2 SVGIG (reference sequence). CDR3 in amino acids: CAWSVTRNSNQPQHF. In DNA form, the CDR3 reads TGTGCCTGGAGTGTAACAAGGAATAGCAATCAGCCCCAGCATTTT.

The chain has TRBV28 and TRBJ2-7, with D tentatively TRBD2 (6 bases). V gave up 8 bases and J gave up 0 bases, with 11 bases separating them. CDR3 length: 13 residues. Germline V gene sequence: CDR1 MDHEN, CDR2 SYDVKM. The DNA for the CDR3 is TGTGCCAGCGACGACGGGGGCTCCTACGAGCAGTACTTC. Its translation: CASDDGGSYEQYF. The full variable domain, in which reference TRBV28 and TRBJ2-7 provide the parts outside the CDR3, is DVKVTQSSRYLVKRTGEKVFLECVQDMDHENMFWYRQDPGLGLRLIYFSYDVKMKEKGDIPEGYSVSREKKERFSLILESASTNQTSMYLCASDDGGSYEQYFGPGTRLTVT.

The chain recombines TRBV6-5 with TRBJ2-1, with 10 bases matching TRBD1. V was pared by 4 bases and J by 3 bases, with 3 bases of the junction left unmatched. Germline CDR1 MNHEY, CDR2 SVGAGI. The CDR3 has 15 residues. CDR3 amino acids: CASSLDRGIYNEQFF. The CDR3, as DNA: TGTGCCAGCAGTTTGGACAGGGGGATCTACAATGAGCAGTTCTTC.